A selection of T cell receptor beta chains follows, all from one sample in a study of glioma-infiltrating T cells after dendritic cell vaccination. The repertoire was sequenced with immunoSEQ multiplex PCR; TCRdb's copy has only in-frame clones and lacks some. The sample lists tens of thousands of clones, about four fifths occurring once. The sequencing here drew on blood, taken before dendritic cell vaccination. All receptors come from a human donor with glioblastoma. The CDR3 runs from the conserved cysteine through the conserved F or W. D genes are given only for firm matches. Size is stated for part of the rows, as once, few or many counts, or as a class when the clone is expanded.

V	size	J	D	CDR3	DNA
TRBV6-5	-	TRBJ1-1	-	CASSNLQGPGTEAFF	TGTGCCAGCAGTAATCTACAGGGTCCGGGAACTGAAGCTTTCTTT
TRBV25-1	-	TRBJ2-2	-	CASSAYVGESGELFF	TGTGCCAGCAGTGCATACGTCGGGGAGTCCGGGGAGCTGTTTTTT
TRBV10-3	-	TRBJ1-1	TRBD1	CAISEGPGQGNTEAFF	TGTGCCATCAGTGAGGGACCGGGACAGGGGAACACTGAAGCTTTCTTT
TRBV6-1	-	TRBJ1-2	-	CASRTQGYYGYTF	TGTGCCAGCAGGACACAGGGTTACTATGGCTACACCTTC
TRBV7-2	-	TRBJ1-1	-	CASSQFNGAEAFF	TGTGCCAGCAGCCAATTTAACGGGGCTGAAGCTTTCTTT
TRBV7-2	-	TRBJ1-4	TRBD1	CASSVEPGQIQKVFF	TGTGCCAGCAGCGTGGAACCGGGACAGATCCAAAAGGTGTTTTTT
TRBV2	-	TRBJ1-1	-	CASTSGTEAFF	TGTGCCAGCACCTCGGGCACTGAAGCTTTCTTT
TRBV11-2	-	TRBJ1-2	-	CASSSGQAYGYTF	TGTGCCAGCAGCTCTGGACAAGCCTATGGCTACACCTTC
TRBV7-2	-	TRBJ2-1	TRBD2	CASSLGGGIYEQFF	TGTGCCAGCAGCTTAGGCGGGGGTATCTATGAGCAGTTCTTC
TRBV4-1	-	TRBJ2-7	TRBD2	CASSQGSGGAVEQYF	TGCGCCAGCAGCCAAGGGAGCGGGGGGGCCGTCGAGCAGTACTTC
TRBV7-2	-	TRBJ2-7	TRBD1	CASSSRTGSDEQYF	TGTGCCAGCAGCTCCCGGACAGGGTCTGACGAGCAGTACTTC
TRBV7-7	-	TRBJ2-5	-	CASSPGETQYF	TGTGCCAGCAGCCCCGGGGAGACCCAGTACTTC
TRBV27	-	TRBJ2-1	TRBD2	CASSPLLGGSGRYNEQFF	TGTGCCAGCAGTCCGCTATTGGGGGGAAGCGGGAGGTACAATGAGCAGTTCTTC
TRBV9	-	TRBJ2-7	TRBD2	CASSPSGEIRTYEQYF	TGTGCCAGCAGCCCCAGCGGGGAAATTAGGACCTACGAGCAGTACTTC
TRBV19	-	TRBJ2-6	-	CASGVRGANVLTF	TGTGCCAGTGGAGTGCGTGGGGCCAACGTCCTGACTTTC
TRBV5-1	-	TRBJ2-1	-	CASSLIQGRINEQFF	TGCGCCAGCAGCTTGATACAGGGAAGGATCAATGAGCAGTTCTTC
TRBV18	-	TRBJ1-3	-	CASSPGSTGNTIYF	TGTGCCAGCTCACCGGGCAGTACAGGAAACACCATATATTTT
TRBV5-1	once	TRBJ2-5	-	CASSLLRGEETQYF	TGCGCCAGCAGCTTGCTTCGGGGAGAGGAGACCCAGTACTTC
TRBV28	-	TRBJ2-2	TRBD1	CASSLGDRYTGELFF	TGTGCCAGCAGTCTAGGGGACAGGTACACCGGGGAGCTGTTTTTT
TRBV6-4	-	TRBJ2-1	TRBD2	CASSEAGGANNEQFF	TGTGCCAGCAGTGAGGCGGGAGGGGCTAACAATGAGCAGTTCTTC
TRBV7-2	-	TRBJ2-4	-	CASSLGGGYKNIQYF	TGTGCCAGCAGCTTAGGCGGGGGCTACAAAAACATTCAGTACTTC
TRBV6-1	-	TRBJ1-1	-	CASSGAVGRAAFF	TGTGCCAGCAGTGGCGCCGTGGGGAGGGCAGCTTTCTTT
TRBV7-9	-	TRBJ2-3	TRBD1	CASSRGQLADTQYF	TGTGCCAGCAGCCGGGGACAGTTGGCAGATACGCAGTATTTT
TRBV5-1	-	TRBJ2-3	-	CASSSGTLTSTDTQYF	TGCGCCAGCAGCTCTGGGACACTGACTAGCACAGATACGCAGTATTTT
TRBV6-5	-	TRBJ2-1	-	CASSYSGPGEQFF	TGTGCCAGCAGTTACTCCGGGCCAGGGGAGCAGTTCTTC
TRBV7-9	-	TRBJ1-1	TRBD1	CASSSRQGTEAFF	TGTGCCAGCAGCTCCAGACAGGGGACTGAAGCTTTCTTT
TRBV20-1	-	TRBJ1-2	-	CSGAYYGYTF	TGCAGTGGAGCCTACTATGGCTACACCTTC